A selection of T cell receptor beta chains follows, all from one sample in a study of CD8 T cells in ankylosing spondylitis. TCRdb recomputed calls from the 5' RACE reads with MiXCR, one row per CDR3 protein. Among about 540,000 distinct CDR3 sequences, over 9.5% were seen once, and the ten largest hold about 6.8%. The sample consisted of blood, either unsorted or a sorted T cell fraction (not recorded which). These receptor sequences come from a male donor with ankylosing spondylitis. Each CDR3 is given with its conserved first and last residue. D genes are given only for firm matches. Clone size is given for some rows only: seen once, a few or many times, or a class if the clone is expanded.

V: TRBV19
D: .
J: TRBJ1-1
size: .
DNA: TGTGCCAGTAGTATGATGATGAACACTGAAGCTTTCTTT
CDR3: CASSMMMNTEAFF

V: TRBV20-1
D: .
J: TRBJ2-3
size: few
DNA: TGCAGTGGGGAGGAGGTAGATACGCAGTATTTT
CDR3: CSGEEVDTQYF

V: TRBV20-1
D: TRBD1
J: TRBJ1-5
size: few
DNA: TGCAGTGCTCTGACAGGGGAAGGCCAGCCCCAGCATTTT
CDR3: CSALTGEGQPQHF

V: TRBV20-1
D: TRBD1
J: TRBJ2-7
size: .
DNA: TGCAGTGCTGAGGGGGCAGGAATATACGAGCAGTACTTC
CDR3: CSAEGAGIYEQYF

V: TRBV5-4
D: .
J: TRBJ1-2
size: few
DNA: TGTGCCAGCAGCGGGGGGGCGGCTAACTATGGCTACACCTTC
CDR3: CASSGGAANYGYTF

V: TRBV18
D: .
J: TRBJ2-3
size: few
DNA: TGTGCCAGCTTGAATAGTGTCACGGCAGATACGCAGTATTTT
CDR3: CASLNSVTADTQYF

V: TRBV3-1
D: .
J: TRBJ2-2
size: .
DNA: TGTGCCAGCAGCCTGAATGTCGGTACCGGGGAGCTGTTTTTT
CDR3: CASSLNVGTGELFF

V: TRBV11-3
D: .
J: TRBJ2-7
size: few
DNA: TGTGCCAGCAGCTTACGGGACAACTACGAGCAGTACTTC
CDR3: CASSLRDNYEQYF

V: TRBV7-9
D: TRBD1
J: TRBJ1-2
size: few
DNA: TGTGCCAGCAGCCCTAGTTCGGGGACAGGGGATCCGGACACCTTC
CDR3: CASSPSSGTGDPDTF

V: TRBV4-1
D: .
J: TRBJ1-1
size: many
DNA: TGCGCCAGTCGAGAGAGGCCCCTGAACACTGAAGCTTTCTTT
CDR3: CASRERPLNTEAFF

V: TRBV20-1
D: TRBD1
J: TRBJ1-4
size: few
DNA: TGCAGTGCTACCGACATTAGACAGGGGGTTAGTGAAAAACTGTTTTTT
CDR3: CSATDIRQGVSEKLFF

V: TRBV19
D: .
J: TRBJ2-7
size: .
DNA: TGTGCCAGTTCTCGGACCACAAACTACGAGCAGTACTTC
CDR3: CASSRTTNYEQYF

V: TRBV3-1
D: .
J: TRBJ2-2
size: .
DNA: TGTGCCAGCAGCCCCCAGACCTGGGGGATCCCCGGGGAGCTGTTTTTT
CDR3: CASSPQTWGIPGELFF

V: TRBV11-2
D: .
J: TRBJ2-1
size: .
DNA: TGTGCCAGCAGCTTGGGCAGGGGGGGTCCTGAGCAGTTCTTC
CDR3: CASSLGRGGPEQFF

V: TRBV12-3/TRBV12-4
D: .
J: TRBJ1-1
size: few
DNA: TGTGCCAGCAGACCGGGCCCTATTATGAACACTGAAGCTTTCTTT
CDR3: CASRPGPIMNTEAFF

V: TRBV15
D: .
J: TRBJ2-1
size: few
DNA: TGTGCCACCAGCAGAGATCGTGGGGGGTTCAATGAGCAGTTCTTC
CDR3: CATSRDRGGFNEQFF

V: TRBV6-1
D: .
J: TRBJ1-2
size: .
DNA: TGTGCCAGCAGTGAGGGACCCTTCTCCGGCTACACCTTC
CDR3: CASSEGPFSGYTF

V: TRBV20-1
D: .
J: TRBJ1-6
size: many
DNA: TGCAGTGTGAACAGGGAAGCAAATTCACCCCTCCACTTT
CDR3: CSVNREANSPLHF

V: TRBV5-6
D: TRBD1
J: TRBJ2-2
size: .
DNA: TGTGCCAGCAGCTTCCGGGACAGGGGTCCCGGGGAGCTGTTTTTT
CDR3: CASSFRDRGPGELFF

V: TRBV5-1
D: TRBD2
J: TRBJ2-1
size: many
DNA: TGCGCCAGCAGCAGAGGAGGACTAGACGGATACAATGAGCAGTTCTTC
CDR3: CASSRGGLDGYNEQFF

V: TRBV20-1
D: .
J: TRBJ1-4
size: .
DNA: TGCAGTGCTCCTACGTGGGAAAAACTGTTTTTT
CDR3: CSAPTWEKLFF

V: TRBV20-1
D: TRBD2
J: TRBJ2-3
size: few
DNA: TGCAGTGCTCAGGGACTAGCGGAGTGGGGGACAGATACGCAGTATTTT
CDR3: CSAQGLAEWGTDTQYF

V: TRBV12-3/TRBV12-4
D: TRBD2
J: TRBJ2-3
size: few
DNA: TGTGCCAGCAGCCTTTCGACTAGCGGGCGCACAGATACGCAGTATTTT
CDR3: CASSLSTSGRTDTQYF

V: TRBV29-1
D: .
J: TRBJ2-5
size: .
DNA: TGCAGCGTCCGCCCCTTCCGGGGAGGCGAAGAGACCCAGTACTTC
CDR3: CSVRPFRGGEETQYF

V: TRBV3-1
D: .
J: TRBJ1-3
size: .
DNA: TGTGCCAGCAGCTTCCACGGACGGGACTCTGGAAACACCATATATTTT
CDR3: CASSFHGRDSGNTIYF

V: TRBV6-1
D: .
J: TRBJ2-1
size: .
DNA: TGTGCCAGCCGGGGAGAACCCTACAATGAGCAGTTCTTC
CDR3: CASRGEPYNEQFF

V: TRBV29-1
D: .
J: TRBJ1-1
size: .
DNA: TGCAGCGTTGGGGGGGCTGAAAGAAACACTGAAGCTTTCTTT
CDR3: CSVGGAERNTEAFF

V: TRBV20-1
D: TRBD1
J: TRBJ1-4
size: few
DNA: TGCAGTGCATTATTCGCGGGACAGCCAGCTAATGAAAAACTGTTTTTT
CDR3: CSALFAGQPANEKLFF

V: TRBV20-1
D: .
J: TRBJ2-3
size: many
DNA: TGCAGTGCTAGGAGGGGACACACAGATACGCAGTATTTT
CDR3: CSARRGHTDTQYF

V: TRBV25-1
D: TRBD2
J: TRBJ2-1
size: few
DNA: TGTGCCAGCAGTGAGGCCCTAGCGGGAGAAAATGAGCAGTTCTTC
CDR3: CASSEALAGENEQFF

V: TRBV20-1
D: .
J: TRBJ1-5
size: .
DNA: TGCAGTGCTTTTACAGGCGGCAATCAGCCCCAGCATTTT
CDR3: CSAFTGGNQPQHF

V: TRBV20-1
D: .
J: TRBJ2-2
size: many
DNA: TGCAGTGCTAGCCCCCAGTCGACCACGAAGAACACCGGGGAGCTGTTTTTT
CDR3: CSASPQSTTKNTGELFF

V: TRBV20-1
D: TRBD2
J: TRBJ2-5
size: .
DNA: TGCAGTGCTCCTCGCTGGGGACTAGCGGGAGAAGGAGAGACCCAGTACTTC
CDR3: CSAPRWGLAGEGETQYF

V: TRBV7-9
D: .
J: TRBJ2-1
size: many
DNA: TGTGCCAGCAGCTCCCGGGTCCATGAGCAGTTCTTC
CDR3: CASSSRVHEQFF

V: TRBV18
D: TRBD2
J: TRBJ2-5
size: few
DNA: TGTGCCAGCTCATCCGGACTAGCGGGAGTGGAAGAGACCCAGTACTTC
CDR3: CASSSGLAGVEETQYF

V: TRBV6-1
D: TRBD1
J: TRBJ1-2
size: few
DNA: TGTGCCAGCAGCGATCCGGGACAGGGGGCGGAGGGCTATGGCTACACCTTC
CDR3: CASSDPGQGAEGYGYTF

V: TRBV7-9
D: .
J: TRBJ2-1
size: many
DNA: TGTGCCTCTGAGGACGGCCGGAGGGAGCAGTTCTTC
CDR3: CASEDGRREQFF

V: TRBV6-2/TRBV6-3
D: .
J: TRBJ1-5
size: few
DNA: TGTGCCAGCAGTCTCGTCGGCGGTCAGCCCCAGCATTTT
CDR3: CASSLVGGQPQHF

V: TRBV5-5
D: .
J: TRBJ2-3
size: .
DNA: TGTGCCAGCAGCTTGGGGGCGGCCCCCACAGATACGCAGTATTTT
CDR3: CASSLGAAPTDTQYF

V: TRBV2
D: TRBD1
J: TRBJ1-5
size: many
DNA: TGTGCCAGCAGTGAATTCGGGACAGGGCATCAGCCCCAGCATTTT
CDR3: CASSEFGTGHQPQHF

V: TRBV25-1
D: TRBD2
J: TRBJ2-5
size: few
DNA: TGTGCCAGCAGTGAATATGAACTAGCGGTAGAGACCCAGTACTTC
CDR3: CASSEYELAVETQYF

V: TRBV29-1
D: TRBD1
J: TRBJ2-1
size: many
DNA: TGCAGCGGTAGCCCAGGGGGACCGCACGGTGAGCAGTTCTTC
CDR3: CSGSPGGPHGEQFF

V: TRBV13
D: .
J: TRBJ2-3
size: .
DNA: TGTGCCAGCAGCGTAACAGGGGAGGTTCCGGATACGCAGTATTTT
CDR3: CASSVTGEVPDTQYF

V: TRBV20-1
D: TRBD1
J: TRBJ1-4
size: many
DNA: TGCAGTGCTAGGGACAGGGTTATCACTAATGAAAAACTGTTTTTT
CDR3: CSARDRVITNEKLFF

V: TRBV29-1
D: TRBD2
J: TRBJ2-3
size: few
DNA: TGCAGCGTTGAGATGGGACTAGCGGAGGTGACAGATACGCAGTATTTT
CDR3: CSVEMGLAEVTDTQYF

V: TRBV20-1
D: TRBD1
J: TRBJ1-1
size: few
DNA: TGCAGTGCTAGAGAGGGGACAGGGAGGACTGAAGCTTTCTTT
CDR3: CSAREGTGRTEAFF

V: TRBV27
D: .
J: TRBJ2-6
size: few
DNA: TGTGCCAGCAGTCCTACTGCCGGGGGAACCCACTCTGGGGCCAACGTCCTGACTTTC
CDR3: CASSPTAGGTHSGANVLTF

V: TRBV5-6
D: .
J: TRBJ2-1
size: .
DNA: TGTGCCAGCAGCTCCCGCCGGGGTAGCTCCTACAATGAGCAGTTCTTC
CDR3: CASSSRRGSSYNEQFF